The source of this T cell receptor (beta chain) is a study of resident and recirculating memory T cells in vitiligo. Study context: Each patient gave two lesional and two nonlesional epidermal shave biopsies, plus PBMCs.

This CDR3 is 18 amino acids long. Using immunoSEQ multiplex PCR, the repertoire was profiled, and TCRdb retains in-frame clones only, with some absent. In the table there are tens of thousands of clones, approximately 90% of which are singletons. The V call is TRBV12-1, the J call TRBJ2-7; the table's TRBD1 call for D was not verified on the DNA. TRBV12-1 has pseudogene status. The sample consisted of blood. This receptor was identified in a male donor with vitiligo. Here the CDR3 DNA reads TGTGCCAGCAGCTTTGCGCCGGGACAGGGGCGTAATGACTACGAGCAGTACTTC. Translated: CASSFAPGQGRNDYEQYF.